The entry below gives a single TCR beta chain sequence along with its context. Its matching antigen is unknown. V dropped 3 bases and J dropped 1 base, with 19 bases sitting between them. The length of the CDR3 is 17 residues. Germline lookup yields CDR1 SGHDN and CDR2 FVKESK. Sequencing used immunoSEQ multiplex PCR; TCRdb keeps in-frame clones, though not all of them. The table includes tens of thousands of clones, roughly 85% detected once. The data were obtained in a study of radiotherapy plus CTLA-4 blockade in lung cancer. Study findings and constraints: Tumor-derived TCR clones expanded in blood after radiotherapy plus ipilimumab.

This chain joins TRBV14 and TRBJ2-7; D not resolved. Sequencing was performed on peripheral blood, taken from a patient treated with radiotherapy plus ipilimumab. The receptor comes from a human donor with non-small cell lung cancer who had a complete response to radiotherapy plus ipilimumab. CDR3 coding DNA: TGTGCCAGCAGCCAGGACCCAAGGTCGTTCGGGTCCTACGAGCAGTACGTC. This translates into CASSQDPRSFGSYEQYV.